This is a list of T cell receptor beta chains from one sample in a study of blood T cells in healthy people across ages. TCRdb recomputed calls from the 5' RACE reads with MiXCR, one row per CDR3 protein. The table lists about 690,000 distinct CDR3 sequences, 40% to 45% of them singletons. The sample comprised blood. Every receptor here comes from an older man in good health. Each CDR3 is given with its conserved first and last residue. Each record gives: D gene, V gene, CDR3 length, J gene, clone size, CDR3 protein, CDR3 DNA. A D gene is named only where the DNA matches it firmly. Size is omitted from some rows. Given values are once, few, many or a class for expanded clones.

D: .; V: TRBV29-1; length: 13; J: TRBJ2-1; size: many; CDR3: CSVVGGSYNEQFF; DNA: TGCAGCGTTGTCGGGGGCTCCTACAATGAGCAGTTCTTC
D: .; V: TRBV5-5; length: 17; J: TRBJ1-1; size: few; CDR3: CASSLGRRGGSNTEAFF; DNA: TGTGCCAGCAGCTTAGGGCGTCGAGGTGGTTCGAACACTGAAGCTTTCTTT
D: .; V: TRBV5-1; length: 15; J: TRBJ1-2; size: .; CDR3: CASSLQTKGDYGYTF; DNA: TGCGCCAGCAGCTTACAGACAAAAGGTGACTATGGCTACACCTTC
D: .; V: TRBV12-3/TRBV12-4; length: 15; J: TRBJ2-3; size: few; CDR3: CASSLQRTSTDTQYF; DNA: TGTGCCAGCAGTTTACAGAGGACTAGCACAGATACGCAGTATTTT
D: .; V: TRBV24-1; length: 14; J: TRBJ2-5; size: few; CDR3: CATSVGTGGETQYF; DNA: TGTGCCACCAGTGTCGGAACCGGAGGAGAGACCCAGTACTTC
D: .; V: TRBV3-1; length: 14; J: TRBJ2-5; size: .; CDR3: CTSSSTGPQETQYF; DNA: TGTACCAGCAGTTCTACCGGGCCCCAAGAGACCCAGTACTTC
D: .; V: TRBV7-2; length: 13; J: TRBJ1-1; size: many; CDR3: CASSLDRNTEAFF; DNA: TGCGCCAGCAGCTTGGACAGGAACACTGAAGCTTTCTTT
D: .; V: TRBV20-1; length: 14; J: TRBJ2-3; size: few; CDR3: CSARKRTSTDTQYF; DNA: TGCAGTGCTAGGAAAAGGACTAGCACAGATACGCAGTATTTT
D: .; V: TRBV7-2; length: 15; J: TRBJ2-5; size: few; CDR3: CASSLEGGFGETQYF; DNA: TGTGCCAGCAGCTTAGAGGGGGGCTTCGGGGAGACCCAGTACTTC
D: .; V: TRBV6-1; length: 15; J: TRBJ2-2; size: few; CDR3: CASSRSTQNTGELFF; DNA: TGTGCCAGCAGTCGAAGCACACAGAACACCGGGGAGCTGTTTTTT
D: .; V: TRBV6-2/TRBV6-3; length: 16; J: TRBJ2-3; size: few; CDR3: CAIPDFRRCSVDTQYF; DNA: TGTGCCATCCCCGACTTCCGCAGGTGTTCAGTCGATACGCAGTATTTT
D: TRBD2; V: TRBV4-2; length: 16; J: TRBJ2-7; size: few; CDR3: CASSPGPSGRAYEQYF; DNA: TGTGCCAGCAGTCCAGGGCCTAGCGGGAGGGCCTATGAGCAGTACTTC
D: TRBD1; V: TRBV6-1; length: 17; J: TRBJ1-6; size: .; CDR3: CASSPLFSGQGNSPLHF; DNA: TGTGCCAGCAGTCCCCTATTCTCTGGACAGGGGAATTCACCCCTCCACTTT
D: .; V: TRBV6-2/TRBV6-3; length: 12; J: TRBJ2-7; size: few; CDR3: CASSAGSYEQYF; DNA: TGTGCCAGCAGTGCCGGGTCCTACGAGCAGTACTTC
D: .; V: TRBV27; length: 15; J: TRBJ2-5; size: many; CDR3: CATSMTRDRKETQYF; DNA: TGTGCCACCTCAATGACTAGAGATAGAAAAGAGACCCAGTACTTC
D: .; V: TRBV7-2; length: 14; J: TRBJ1-4; size: .; CDR3: CASSLGGLHEKLFF; DNA: TGTGCCAGCAGCTTAGGGGGGCTTCATGAAAAACTGTTTTTT
D: .; V: TRBV27; length: 16; J: TRBJ2-3; size: .; CDR3: CASSLRGRTNTDTQYF; DNA: TGTGCCAGCAGTTTACGCGGTCGGACCAACACAGATACGCAGTATTTT
D: .; V: TRBV7-2; length: 17; J: TRBJ2-3; size: many; CDR3: CASSLVVVTGSTDTQYF; DNA: TGTGCCAGCAGCTTAGTAGTAGTTACAGGGAGCACAGATACGCAGTATTTT
D: .; V: TRBV20-1; length: 14; J: TRBJ2-7; size: .; CDR3: CSASRRDILYGQYF; DNA: TGCAGTGCTAGCAGGCGGGACATATTATACGGGCAGTACTTC
D: .; V: TRBV7-6; length: 14; J: TRBJ2-7; size: .; CDR3: CASSLELGRNEQYF; DNA: TGTGCCAGCAGCTTAGAATTAGGACGCAATGAGCAGTACTTC
D: TRBD2; V: TRBV6-1; length: 15; J: TRBJ2-3; size: .; CDR3: CASSRVAGSTDTQYF; DNA: TGTGCCAGCAGTAGGGTAGCGGGGAGCACAGATACGCAGTATTTT
D: TRBD1; V: TRBV29-1; length: 14; J: TRBJ2-7; size: .; CDR3: CSVEMQGAFGEQYF; DNA: TGCAGCGTTGAAATGCAGGGGGCCTTTGGCGAGCAGTACTTC
D: .; V: TRBV6-2/TRBV6-3; length: 13; J: TRBJ2-7; size: .; CDR3: CASSVGRAYEQYF; DNA: TGTGCCAGCAGTGTGGGCAGGGCCTACGAGCAGTACTTC